This T cell receptor beta chain was sequenced in a study of T cell responses to AZD1222 COVID-19 vaccine. TCRdb's copy holds only in-frame clones and misses some; the assay was immunoSEQ multiplex PCR. The sample records approximately 110,000 clones, 87% being singletons. Pooling was applied to second doses at about 4 or about 12 weeks. V was clipped by 1 base and J by 1 base; unmatched bases: 7. The V gene's germline CDR1 is LNHNV and CDR2 YYDKDF (reference sequence). CDR3 length equals 17 residues. The gene calls are TRBV15 and TRBJ2-7; 10 nucleotides match TRBD2. The sequence derives from an adult who received the AZD1222 COVID-19 vaccine. This specimen was peripheral blood, taken 28 days after the second AZD1222 dose. CDR3 nucleotide sequence: TGTGCCACCAGCAGAGGGACTAGCGGCCCTCTTTCCTACGAGCAGTACTTC. Residues: CATSRGTSGPLSYEQYF. Based on the CDR3 plus reference TRBV15 and TRBJ2-7, the full variable domain is DAMVIQNPRYQVTQFGKPVTLSCSQTLNHNVMYWYQQKSSQAPKLLFHYYDKDFNNEADTPDNFQSRRPNTSFCFLDIRSPGLGDTAMYLCATSRGTSGPLSYEQYFGPGTRLTVT.